This TCR beta chain was recorded in a study of vaccination and CD4 T cells after COVID-19. The wider study: The convalescents, six males and four females, included two who were Hispanic. Investigators drew the post-COVID samples a median approximately 100 days after diagnosis, with a range of 35 to 161. In culture, cells were exposed to overlapping spike peptides from SARS-CoV-2, HCoV-NL63, HCoV-OC43 and HCoV-229E.

By share of the sample, this clonotype is large. Its antigen is unknown. The CDR3 sequence is 15 residues long. V was clipped by 1 base and J by 0 bases, with 6 bases between them. Germline V gene data show CDR1 as LNHDA and CDR2 as SQIVND (reference sequence). Scientists ran DNA taken from cultured CD4+ T cells through the Oncomine TCR Beta short-read assay for sequencing. Each CDR3 protein gets one entry after TCRdb re-called the PCR reads with MiXCR. The sample holds about 11,000 distinct CDR3 sequences, approximately 52% seen once. Treatment of the sample: approximately 11-day PBMC culture with coronavirus spike peptide pools or control peptides (ViraFEST assay). Positive tests by PCR, dated March to December 2020, predated US Alpha, Beta and Delta variants.

The sequenced sample consisted of CD4+ T cells from blood, cultured in vitro. This TCR was sampled from a human donor who had recovered from COVID-19. The V call is TRBV19, the J call TRBJ2-2; D gene uncertain. The DNA of the CDR3 is TGTGCCAGTAGTATAGGCTATGCGAACACCGGGGAGCTGTTTTTT. This gives the protein CASSIGYANTGELFF.